The entry below gives a single T cell receptor beta chain sequence along with its context. Its antigen remains unknown. This record comes from a study of T cell responses to AZD1222 COVID-19 vaccine. Study-level points and caveats: Sampling captured repertoires only after the peak T cell response. The donor group comprised mostly white British people and more females; the analysis possibly underestimated clonal diversity.

Assay used: immunoSEQ multiplex PCR; TCRdb lists only in-frame clones, some missing. Among around 150,000 clones, 94% were seen once, and the ten largest hold about 1.3%. Germline CDR1 is SGHRS and CDR2 is YFSETQ. V dropped 3 bases and J dropped 7; count of bases not matched to a gene: 1. The CDR3 has 13 residues. This rearrangement joins TRBV5-1 to TRBJ1-4; TRBD1 aligns across 9 bases. Source: peripheral blood, taken on day 0 of AZD1222 vaccination. The sequence was obtained from an adult in good health. The CDR3 sequence: CASSSGQGEKLFF. Written as DNA, the CDR3 is TGCGCCAGCAGCTCGGGACAGGGTGAAAAACTGTTTTTT. The full variable domain, its missing parts supplied by reference TRBV5-1 and TRBJ1-4, is KAGVTQTPRYLIKTRGQQVTLSCSPISGHRSVSWYQQTPGQGLQFLFEYFSETQRNKGNFPGRFSGRQFSNSRSEMNVSTLELGDSALYLCASSSGQGEKLFFGSGTQLSVL.